These T cell receptor beta chains were read from a single sample in a study of STAT5B mutations in CD4+ large granular lymphocyte leukemia. Only in-frame clones appear in the TCRdb table, and some are missing; sequencing was by immunoSEQ multiplex PCR. The sample has 21,000 or so clones, 79% seen once. Sequencing input: CD4+ T cells from blood buffy coats. Receptor source: a human donor in good health. CDR3s include the opening cysteine and the closing phenylalanine or tryptophan. Each record gives: clone size, V gene, J gene, D gene, CDR3 protein, CDR3 DNA. The D gene is left open where the match is weak. Only part of the rows carry a size: once, few, many, or a class if the clone is expanded.

.,TRBV7-9,TRBJ2-1,.,CASPGGGDSYNEQFF,TGTGCCAGCCCGGGGGGCGGGGACTCCTACAATGAGCAGTTCTTC
.,TRBV25-1,TRBJ1-3,.,CASSEFGLNTIYF,TGTGCCAGCAGTGAATTTGGGTTAAACACCATATATTTT
.,TRBV27,TRBJ2-1,TRBD2,CASRIAGGPGREQFF,TGTGCCAGCAGGATAGCGGGAGGGCCCGGGCGGGAGCAGTTCTTC
.,TRBV2,TRBJ1-2,TRBD1,CASSEPGQGGYTF,TGTGCCAGCAGTGAGCCGGGACAGGGAGGCTACACCTTC
.,TRBV10-3,TRBJ2-3,.,CAIKGAFSTDTQYF,TGTGCCATCAAGGGAGCATTTAGCACAGATACGCAGTATTTT
.,TRBV6-6,TRBJ2-2,.,CASRVTGELFF,TGTGCCAGCAGGGTCACCGGGGAGCTGTTTTTT
.,TRBV29-1,TRBJ2-1,.,CSVVPDYNEQFF,TGCAGCGTCGTGCCGGACTATAATGAGCAGTTCTTC
.,TRBV5-4,TRBJ2-1,.,CASSLGAGLNEQFF,TGTGCCAGCAGCTTGGGTGCAGGGCTGAATGAGCAGTTCTTC
.,TRBV4-1,TRBJ2-1,TRBD2,CASSQEGTSGRAVQFF,TGCGCCAGCAGCCAAGAGGGGACTAGCGGGAGGGCCGTTCAGTTCTTC
few,TRBV6-1,TRBJ1-1,.,CASSVANTEAFF,TGTGCCAGCAGTGTTGCGAACACTGAAGCTTTCTTT
.,TRBV11-3,TRBJ2-1,.,CASSLDDDHYNEQFF,TGTGCCAGCAGCTTAGATGACGACCACTACAATGAGCAGTTCTTC
few,TRBV18,TRBJ1-2,TRBD1,CASSPGDRGSGYTF,TGTGCCAGCTCCCCAGGGGACAGGGGTTCTGGCTACACCTTC
few,TRBV2,TRBJ2-1,TRBD2,CATKGLAYNEQFF,TGTGCCACAAAGGGACTAGCCTACAATGAGCAGTTCTTC
.,TRBV6-5,TRBJ2-2,TRBD2,CASSWTGTSGRVELFF,TGTGCCAGCAGTTGGACTGGGACTAGCGGGAGGGTGGAGCTGTTTTTT
few,TRBV18,TRBJ2-7,.,CASSGEDEQYF,TGTGCCAGCTCCGGAGAGGACGAGCAGTACTTC
few,TRBV5-4,TRBJ1-3,.,CASSWGRDGNTIYF,TGTGCCAGCAGCTGGGGCAGAGATGGAAACACCATATATTTT
.,TRBV5-1,TRBJ2-5,.,CASSLNGLQETQYF,TGCGCCAGCAGCTTGAACGGGCTCCAAGAGACCCAGTACTTC
once,TRBV6-1,TRBJ2-2,TRBD1,CASSEFPGQGTGWLFF,TGTGCCAGCAGTGAATTTCCGGGACAGGGGACGGGCTGGCTGTTTTTT
.,TRBV7-2,TRBJ1-4,.,CASSTQQSHNEKLFF,TGTGCCAGCAGCACTCAACAGAGTCACAATGAAAAACTGTTTTTT
.,TRBV29-1,TRBJ2-7,.,CSVERAPGSYEQYF,TGCAGCGTTGAAAGGGCTCCCGGCTCCTACGAGCAGTACTTC
.,TRBV6-1,TRBJ1-4,.,CASRNSFNEKLFF,TGTGCCAGCAGAAACAGCTTTAATGAAAAACTGTTTTTT
few,TRBV2,TRBJ2-3,.,CASSVRGTSTDTQYF,TGTGCCAGCAGTGTGAGGGGTACTAGCACAGATACGCAGTATTTT
.,TRBV11-2,TRBJ1-4,.,CASSHGQWGTNEKLFF,TGTGCCAGCAGCCACGGCCAGTGGGGAACTAATGAAAAACTGTTTTTT
once,TRBV5-1,TRBJ2-1,.,CASSFDNEQFF,TGCGCCAGCAGCTTTGACAATGAGCAGTTCTTC
.,TRBV6-5,TRBJ1-6,.,CASRPPLGSPLHF,TGTGCCAGCAGACCCCCTTTGGGGTCACCCCTCCACTTT
.,TRBV11-3,TRBJ2-1,TRBD2,CASSSRSGTSNEQFF,TGTGCCAGCAGCTCCCGTAGCGGGACGAGCAATGAGCAGTTCTTC
.,TRBV19,TRBJ1-5,TRBD1,CASGKDREGSVPQHF,TGTGCCAGTGGGAAGGACAGGGAAGGTTCTGTGCCCCAGCATTTT
.,TRBV6-6,TRBJ1-2,.,CASSQPEAVGYGYTF,TGTGCCAGCAGTCAGCCAGAGGCCGTGGGCTATGGCTACACCTTC
.,TRBV7-9,TRBJ1-1,TRBD1,CASSPQGGGGTEAFF,TGTGCCAGCAGCCCCCAGGGGGGGGGCGGCACTGAAGCTTTCTTT
.,TRBV10-3,TRBJ2-1,TRBD2,CAISTTSGRGSEQFF,TGTGCCATCAGCACTACTAGCGGGAGGGGTTCTGAGCAGTTCTTC
.,TRBV7-2,TRBJ2-1,.,CASSLQQGPNEQFF,TGTGCCAGCAGCTTACAACAGGGTCCCAATGAGCAGTTCTTC
.,TRBV6-5,TRBJ1-1,.,CASRRTGTTNTEAFF,TGTGCCAGCAGGAGAACCGGGACAACAAACACTGAAGCTTTCTTT
few,TRBV27,TRBJ2-7,TRBD1,CASSSLTGGYEQYF,TGTGCCAGCAGTTCCTTGACAGGGGGGTACGAGCAGTACTTC
.,TRBV14,TRBJ1-1,.,CASSRTMNTEAFF,TGTGCCAGCAGCCGCACGATGAACACTGAAGCTTTCTTT
once,TRBV7-9,TRBJ2-7,TRBD2,CASSLGEGYYEQYF,TGTGCCAGCAGCTTAGGGGAGGGGTACTACGAGCAGTACTTC
.,TRBV30,TRBJ1-6,.,CAWRYGGSGSPLHF,TGTGCCTGGAGATACGGGGGGTCTGGATCACCCCTCCACTTT
.,TRBV4-2,TRBJ2-7,.,CASSQVLVYEQYF,TGTGCCAGCAGCCAAGTACTAGTGTACGAGCAGTACTTC
few,TRBV5-4,TRBJ2-5,.,CASSLGFGETQYF,TGTGCCAGCAGCTTAGGGTTCGGGGAGACCCAGTACTTC
.,TRBV27,TRBJ1-6,.,CASNPSGTGNSPLHF,TGTGCCAGCAACCCATCCGGGACGGGGAATTCACCCCTCCACTTT
.,TRBV6-6,TRBJ2-5,.,CASSYSSSKTQYF,TGTGCCAGCAGTTACTCTTCTTCGAAGACCCAGTACTTC
.,TRBV5-4,TRBJ2-3,.,CASSLAATRDTQYF,TGTGCCAGCAGCTTGGCGGCTACACGGGATACGCAGTATTTT
.,TRBV9,TRBJ1-2,TRBD1,CASRGTEADYGYTF,TGTGCCAGCAGGGGGACAGAGGCAGACTATGGCTACACCTTC
.,TRBV27,TRBJ2-5,.,CASSWRSGETQYF,TGTGCCAGCTCTTGGAGGAGTGGAGAGACCCAGTACTTC
.,TRBV6-1,TRBJ1-4,.,CASSEIDRENEKLFF,TGTGCCAGCAGTGAAATCGACAGAGAGAATGAAAAACTGTTTTTT
.,TRBV25-1,TRBJ1-1,TRBD1,CASSEDRAYMNTEAFF,TGTGCCAGCAGTGAAGACAGGGCTTACATGAACACTGAAGCTTTCTTT
.,TRBV7-2,TRBJ2-7,TRBD2,CASSLLAGASYEQYF,TGTGCCAGCAGCTTACTAGCGGGAGCTTCCTACGAGCAGTACTTC
.,TRBV30,TRBJ1-4,.,CAWTLTNEKLFF,TGTGCCTGGACACTTACTAATGAAAAACTGTTTTTT
.,TRBV11-3,TRBJ2-3,TRBD1,CASRLTGQGTDTQYF,TGTGCCAGCAGATTGACAGGACAGGGCACAGATACGCAGTATTTT
.,TRBV4-1,TRBJ2-4,.,CASSQGGSVPNIQYF,TGCGCCAGCAGCCAAGGGGGGTCCGTTCCTAACATTCAGTACTTC
.,TRBV5-4,TRBJ2-1,TRBD2,CASSTDPGLAGSNEQFF,TGTGCCAGCAGCACCGACCCGGGACTAGCGGGATCCAATGAGCAGTTCTTC
.,TRBV18,TRBJ2-1,TRBD2,CASSPSTSGTSNNEQFF,TGTGCCAGCTCACCATCAACTAGCGGGACTTCCAACAATGAGCAGTTCTTC
.,TRBV29-1,TRBJ2-1,TRBD2,CSVELAGGAAQFF,TGCAGCGTTGAACTAGCGGGGGGGGCGGCGCAGTTCTTC
few,TRBV2,TRBJ1-1,.,CASSVNGETEAFF,TGTGCCAGCAGTGTAAATGGGGAAACTGAAGCTTTCTTT
.,TRBV5-6,TRBJ1-1,.,CASSLTGGVNTEAFF,TGTGCCAGCAGCTTAACAGGAGGGGTGAACACTGAAGCTTTCTTT
few,TRBV5-4,TRBJ2-2,TRBD1,CASGGQGTNTGELFF,TGTGCCAGCGGGGGACAGGGAACGAACACCGGGGAGCTGTTTTTT
few,TRBV9,TRBJ2-5,TRBD2,CASSVAGGPWETQYF,TGTGCCAGCAGCGTAGCGGGAGGGCCTTGGGAGACCCAGTACTTC
medium-sized,TRBV4-2,TRBJ2-7,TRBD2,CASSQDASGTYEQYF,TGTGCCAGCAGCCAAGACGCTAGCGGGACCTACGAGCAGTACTTC
.,TRBV19,TRBJ2-1,.,CATRIWGEQFF,TGTGCCACTCGGATCTGGGGTGAGCAGTTCTTC
few,TRBV5-3,TRBJ1-5,.,CALGRIPTPDQPQHF,TGTGCCCTAGGACGGATACCTACTCCTGATCAGCCCCAGCATTTT
few,TRBV7-2,TRBJ1-2,.,CASSDRLAYGYTF,TGTGCCAGCAGCGACCGGTTAGCCTATGGCTACACCTTC